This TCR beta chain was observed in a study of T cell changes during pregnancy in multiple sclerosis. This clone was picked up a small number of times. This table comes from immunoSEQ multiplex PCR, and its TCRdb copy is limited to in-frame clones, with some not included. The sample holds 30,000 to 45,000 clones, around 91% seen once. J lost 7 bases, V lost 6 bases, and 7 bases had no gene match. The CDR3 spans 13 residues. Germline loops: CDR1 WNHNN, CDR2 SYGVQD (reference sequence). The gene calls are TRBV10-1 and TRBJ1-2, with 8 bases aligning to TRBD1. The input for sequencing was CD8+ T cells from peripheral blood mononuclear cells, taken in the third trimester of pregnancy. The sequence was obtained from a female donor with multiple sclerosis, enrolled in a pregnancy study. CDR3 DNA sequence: TGCGCCAGCAGCCCTGGACAGGGTTCTGGCTACACCTTC. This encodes CASSPGQGSGYTF.